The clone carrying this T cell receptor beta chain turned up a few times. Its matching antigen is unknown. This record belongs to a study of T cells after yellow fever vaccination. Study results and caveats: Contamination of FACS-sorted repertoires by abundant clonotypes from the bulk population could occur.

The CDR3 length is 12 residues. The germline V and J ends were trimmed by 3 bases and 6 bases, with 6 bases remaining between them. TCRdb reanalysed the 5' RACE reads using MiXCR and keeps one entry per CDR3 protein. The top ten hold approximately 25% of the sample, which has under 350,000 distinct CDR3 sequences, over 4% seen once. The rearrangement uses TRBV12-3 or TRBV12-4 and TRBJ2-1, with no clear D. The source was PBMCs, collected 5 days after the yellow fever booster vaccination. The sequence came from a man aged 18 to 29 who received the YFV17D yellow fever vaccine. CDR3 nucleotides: TGTGCCAGCAGTTTGGCGTCCAATGAGCAGTTCTTC. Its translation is CASSLASNEQFF.